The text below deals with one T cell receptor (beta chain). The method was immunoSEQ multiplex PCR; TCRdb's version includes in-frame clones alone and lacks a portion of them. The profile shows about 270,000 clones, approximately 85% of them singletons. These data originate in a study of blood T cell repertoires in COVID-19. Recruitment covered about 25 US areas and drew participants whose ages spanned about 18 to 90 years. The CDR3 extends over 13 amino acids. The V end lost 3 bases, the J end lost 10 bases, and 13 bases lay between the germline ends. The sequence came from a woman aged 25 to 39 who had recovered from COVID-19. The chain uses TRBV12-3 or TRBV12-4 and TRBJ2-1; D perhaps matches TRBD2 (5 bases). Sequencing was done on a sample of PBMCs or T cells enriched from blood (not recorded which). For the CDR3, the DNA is TGTGCCAGCAGTTTTCCCCACGGGGTGGAGCAGTTCTTC. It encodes CASSFPHGVEQFF.